The 20 T cell receptor beta chains given below trace back to one sample, sequenced in a study of cytomegalovirus exposure and HLA in healthy donors. The PCR was carried out with 60 Vbeta primers and 13 Jbeta primers. Profiling relied on immunoSEQ multiplex PCR, and the TCRdb table lists in-frame clones only, not all of them. The data hold over 150,000 clones, with 81% observed a single time. Sequencing was done on a sample of PBMCs. Receptors were obtained from a woman aged 18-35 years in good health and CMV-seronegative.

The rearrangement uses TRBV9 and TRBJ2-7, with 7 bases lining up with TRBD1. Germline V gene data show CDR1 as SGDLS and CDR2 as YYNGEE. V was clipped by 3 bases and J by 6 bases; unmatched bases: 6. The CDR3 loop spans 13 amino acids. The CDR3, as DNA: TGTGCCAGCAGCGCCTGGGACAGCTCCGAGCAGTACTTC. It codes for CASSAWDSSEQYF. Drawing the rest from reference TRBV9 and TRBJ2-7, the complete variable domain is DSGVTQTPKHLITATGQRVTLRCSPRSGDLSVYWYQQSLDQGLQFLIQYYNGEERAKGNILERFSAQQFPDLHSELNLSSLELGDSALYFCASSAWDSSEQYFGPGTRLTVT.

The CDR3 DNA sequence: TGTGCCAGCAGCGGAATTAGCGGGAGTTCCTACGAGCAGTACTTC. Translation: CASSGISGSSYEQYF. The chain is built from TRBV7-9 and TRBJ2-7; 9 bases align to TRBD2. V was pared by 5 bases and J by 1 base, with 6 bases of the junction left unmatched. Per the germline V gene, CDR1 is SEHNR and CDR2 is FQNEAQ (reference sequence). The CDR3 covers 15 residues. The full variable domain, completed using reference TRBV7-9 and TRBJ2-7, is DTGVSQNPRHKITKRGQNVTFRCDPISEHNRLYWYRQTLGQGPEFLTYFQNEAQLEKSRLLSDRFSAERPKGSFSTLEIQRTEQGDSAMYLCASSGISGSSYEQYFGPGTRLTVT.

Concerning this clone itself: Relative to the germline gene, one junction end is altered; a read error may explain this. The chain links TRBV7-9 to TRBJ1-2; D uncertain. The CDR3 contains 15 residues. The germline CDR1 and CDR2 sequences are SEHNR and FQNEAQ (reference sequence). Here the CDR3 reads CSSSLSNPANYGYTF. CDR3 nucleotide sequence: TGTTCCAGCAGCTTATCGAACCCAGCTAACTATGGCTACACCTTC.

V gene TRBV6-5 combines with J gene TRBJ2-3, with 10 bases aligning to TRBD2. V gave up 3 bases and J gave up 2 bases; unmatched junction bases: 5. Germline CDR1 is MNHEY and CDR2 is SVGAGI. The length of the CDR3 is 16 residues. CDR3 bases: TGTGCCAGCAGTTATTTTAGCGGGGGGTACACAGATACGCAGTATTTT. Protein sequence: CASSYFSGGYTDTQYF.

The gene calls are TRBV18 and TRBJ2-7, with D perhaps matching TRBD1 (5 bases). Trimming left V 6 bases short and J 4 bases short, with 13 bases between. Germline values: CDR1 KGHSH, CDR2 LQKENI. The CDR3 runs to 13 residues. The CDR3 DNA is TGTGCCAGCTCTCCCCAACAGGCGTACGAGCAGTACTTC. As protein: CASSPQQAYEQYF.

The chain recombines TRBV11-2 with TRBJ2-5; 7 bases map to TRBD1. Per germline, CDR1 SGHAT and CDR2 FQNNGV. The CDR3 contains 14 residues. The V gene end was trimmed by 5 bases and the J gene end by 2 bases; junction bases not matched to a gene: 5. The CDR3 spells CASSPDRSQETQYF. CDR3 coding DNA: TGTGCCAGCAGCCCGGACAGGAGTCAAGAGACCCAGTACTTC.

The chain employs TRBV7-9 and TRBJ1-2, with D maybe TRBD1 (6 bases). V gave up 8 bases and J gave up 0 bases, with 10 bases separating them. CDR3 size: 13 residues. The germline CDR1 and CDR2 sequences are SEHNR and FQNEAQ (reference sequence). The DNA of the CDR3 is TGTGCCAGCCGGGACAAGACTAACTATGGCTACACCTTC. Residues: CASRDKTNYGYTF. The whole variable domain, filled in from reference TRBV7-9 and TRBJ1-2, reads DTGVSQNPRHKITKRGQNVTFRCDPISEHNRLYWYRQTLGQGPEFLTYFQNEAQLEKSRLLSDRFSAERPKGSFSTLEIQRTEQGDSAMYLCASRDKTNYGYTFGSGTRLTVV.

The chain joins TRBV5-1 to TRBJ2-5; 8 bases agree with TRBD1. This CDR3 is built from 15 residues. The V gene's germline CDR1 is SGHRS and CDR2 YFSETQ. The trim removed 2 bases at V and 3 bases at J, leaving 6 bases unmatched. CDR3 region: CASSFPGTGEETQYF. The CDR3 DNA reads TGCGCCAGCAGCTTCCCCGGGACAGGAGAAGAGACCCAGTACTTC.

Concerning this clone: Sequence at one end of the junction differs from germline and may be a read error. The chain couples TRBV6-6 to TRBJ1-6; no clear D. In germline, CDR1 is MNHNY, CDR2 SVGAGI (reference sequence). The CDR3 totals 13 residues. DNA of the CDR3: TGTGCCAGCAGTCGAGGGATTTATTCACCCCCCCACTTT. It yields the protein CASSRGIYSPPHF.

The chain is built from TRBV5-6 and TRBJ2-1; 8 bases are shared with TRBD2. The germline V gene has CDR1 SGHDT and CDR2 YYEEEE. This CDR3 contains 14 residues. Trimming at V came to 0 bases and at J to 4 bases, leaving 0 bases not matched to a gene. Written as DNA, the CDR3 is TGTGCCAGCAGCTTGGGCGGGGGGTACAATGAGCAGTTCTTC. Encoded protein: CASSLGGGYNEQFF.

This chain connects TRBV25-1 to TRBJ2-1, with TRBD2 matching 8 bases. The CDR3 length is 14 residues. CDR1 MGHDK and CDR2 SYGVNS come from the germline V gene. V lost 4 bases, J lost 8 bases, and 7 bases stayed unmatched. In nucleotides, the CDR3 is TGTGCCAGCAGTGCAGCGGGAGCGGGCCATGAGCAGTTCTTC. Translation gives CASSAAGAGHEQFF.

This chain joins TRBV9 and TRBJ2-5, with D tentatively TRBD2 (5 bases). Germline V gene sequence: CDR1 SGDLS, CDR2 YYNGEE. This CDR3 is 15 amino acids long. V lost 0 bases and J lost 7, with 16 bases in between. CDR3 region: CASSVASEGFSTQYF. CDR3 coding DNA: TGTGCCAGCAGCGTAGCCAGCGAGGGCTTCTCGACCCAGTACTTC.

V usage is TRBV5-1 and J usage is TRBJ2-3; 10 bases are a match to TRBD1. J lost 3 bases, V lost 0 bases, and 4 bases had no gene match. The germline V gene has CDR1 SGHRS and CDR2 YFSETQ. The CDR3 contains 16 residues. This chain's CDR3 is CASSLDGTGATDTQYF. The CDR3 nucleotides read TGCGCCAGCAGCTTGGATGGGACAGGGGCGACAGATACGCAGTATTTT.

The rearrangement links TRBV5-5 to TRBJ1-5; possible D gene TRBD1, 6 bases. This CDR3 has 15 amino acids. The ends were cut back, 4 bases at V and 0 bases at J, with 11 bases in the middle. Germline V gene sequence: CDR1 SGHKS, CDR2 YYEKEE (reference sequence). As DNA, the CDR3 is TGTGCCAGCAGCCAACAGGGTATTAGCAATCAGCCCCAGCATTTT. As protein: CASSQQGISNQPQHF.

This chain joins TRBV14 and TRBJ1-6, with TRBD1 matching over 8 bases. V was clipped by 5 bases and J by 8 bases; unmatched bases: 5. The CDR3 covers 14 residues. Germline CDR1 is SGHDN and CDR2 is FVKESK. As DNA, the CDR3 is TGTGCCAGCAGCAAACGGGACAGGTATTCACCCCTCCACTTT. Its protein product is CASSKRDRYSPLHF.

V and J are TRBV30 and TRBJ2-7, with D uncertain. This CDR3 is 12 amino acids long. Germline CDR1 GTSNPN, CDR2 SVGIG (reference sequence). The V end lost 3 bases, the J end lost 0 bases, and 6 bases lay between the germline ends. The CDR3 reads CAWRQSSYEQYF. The CDR3 DNA sequence: TGTGCCTGGAGACAGAGCTCCTACGAGCAGTACTTC.

About this clone itself: The junction departs from the called germline gene at one end, perhaps through a read error. The chain uses TRBV5-1 and TRBJ1-1; TRBD1 matches at 8 bases. CDR3 length: 16 residues. Germline loops: CDR1 SGHRS, CDR2 YFSETQ. The CDR3 DNA follows: TGCGCCAGCAGCCCAATATACAGGGGGATGAAGACTGAAGCTTTCTTT. Encoded protein: CASSPIYRGMKTEAFF.

V usage is TRBV27 and J usage is TRBJ2-5; 9 nucleotides agree with TRBD2. Trimming removed 0 bases from V and 11 bases from J; junction bases left unmatched: 13. CDR3 size: 16 residues. The germline V gene encodes CDR1 MNHEY and CDR2 SMNVEV (reference sequence). CDR3 sequence reads: CASSLSVDRRGGEQYF. The DNA for the CDR3 is TGTGCCAGCAGTTTATCCGTGGATAGGCGCGGGGGGGAGCAGTACTTC.

The J gene is TRBJ1-6, the V gene TRBV12-5; D possibly corresponds to TRBD1 (6 bases). V shed 0 bases and J shed 0 bases, with 18 bases lying between them. The germline gives CDR1 LGHNT, CDR2 FRNRAP. The CDR3 runs to 20 residues. The CDR3 loop reads CASGLVRPGATFSYNSPLHF. Here the CDR3 DNA reads TGTGCTAGTGGTTTGGTACGTCCAGGGGCCACCTTCTCCTATAATTCACCCCTCCACTTT.

The V call is TRBV28, the J call TRBJ2-7, with 8 positions matching TRBD1. The J segment lost 5 bases and the V segment lost 6 bases, leaving 9 bases of the junction unmatched. Germline CDR1 reads MDHEN; CDR2 reads SYDVKM. The CDR3 is 14 amino acids. This chain's CDR3 is CASSPPPGGNEQYF. CDR3 sequence (DNA): TGTGCCAGCAGCCCCCCCCCAGGGGGCAACGAGCAGTACTTC.